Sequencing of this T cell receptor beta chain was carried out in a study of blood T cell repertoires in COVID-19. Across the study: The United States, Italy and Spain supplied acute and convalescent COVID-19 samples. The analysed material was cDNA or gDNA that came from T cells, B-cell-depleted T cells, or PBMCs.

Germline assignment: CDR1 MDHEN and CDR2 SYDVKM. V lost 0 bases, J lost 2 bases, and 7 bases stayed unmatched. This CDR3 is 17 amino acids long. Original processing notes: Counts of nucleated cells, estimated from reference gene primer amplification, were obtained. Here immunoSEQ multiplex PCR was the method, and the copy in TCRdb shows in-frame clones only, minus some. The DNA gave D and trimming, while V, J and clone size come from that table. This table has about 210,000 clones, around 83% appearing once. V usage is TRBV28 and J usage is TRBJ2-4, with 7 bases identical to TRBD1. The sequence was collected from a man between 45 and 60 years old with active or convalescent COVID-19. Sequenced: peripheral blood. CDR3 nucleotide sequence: TGTGCCAGCAGTTTATGGGAGGACAGGTACTCCAAAAACATTCAGTACTTC. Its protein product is CASSLWEDRYSKNIQYF.